Presented here are 27 T cell receptor beta chains from one specimen sequenced in a study of T cells in Graves' hyperthyroidism and ophthalmopathy. Amplified TCR beta CDR3 regions came from RNA transcripts. Initially, a first-round RT-PCR of the TCR CDR3 employed the HTBI primer set. TCRdb recomputed calls from the multiplex PCR reads with MiXCR, one row per CDR3 protein. The table has hundreds of thousands of distinct CDR3 sequences, roughly 15% seen once; the top ten hold roughly a tenth. The sample consisted of blood. The receptors shown here come from a woman under 30 with Graves' hyperthyroidism.

This chain uses TRBV20-1 with TRBJ2-1; D not certain. The CDR3 is 13 amino acids. Germline CDR1 DFQATT, CDR2 SNEGSKA (reference sequence). V was shortened by 5 bases and J by 2 bases, with 10 bases between the two germline ends. CDR3 bases: TGCAGTGCTCCGGGTGACGCCTACAATGAGCAGTTCTTC. Its protein product is CSAPGDAYNEQFF.

The chain joins TRBV6-2 or TRBV6-3 to TRBJ2-2, with TRBD2 matching 8 bases. This CDR3 has 17 residues. Germline V gene lookup returns CDR1 MNHEY and CDR2 SVGEGT. The V and J ends lost 2 bases and 0 bases, in that order; junction bases with no gene match: 5. The CDR3 nucleotides are TGTGCCAGCAGTTACAGGGATAGCGGGACGAACACCGGGGAGCTGTTTTTT. Its translation: CASSYRDSGTNTGELFF.

This clonotype was counted ten times or more. This chain uses TRBV12-3 or TRBV12-4 with TRBJ1-1; the match to TRBD1 covers 7 bases. V shed 5 bases and J 1 base; nucleotides not matched to a gene: 7. The CDR3 contains 15 residues. In DNA form, the CDR3 reads TGTGCCAGCAGTGTAGGGACAGCTCCGAACACTGAAGCTTTCTTT. Translating it yields CASSVGTAPNTEAFF.

In its sample, this clonotype was seen many times. V and J are TRBV20-1 and TRBJ1-2; a weak D match, TRBD1 (6 bases). Trimming took 8 bases from V and 3 from J, leaving 10 bases between them. The CDR3 loop spans 11 amino acids. Germline V gene sequence: CDR1 DFQATT, CDR2 SNEGSKA (reference sequence). Here the CDR3 reads CSPDSYYGYTF. CDR3 DNA: TGCAGTCCGGACAGTTACTATGGCTACACCTTC.

The chain combines TRBV24-1 with TRBJ1-1; weak D call: TRBD1 (5 bases). Germline lookup yields CDR1 KGHDR and CDR2 SFDVKD. The CDR3 has 13 amino acids. V was cut by 4 bases and J by 5 bases, with 10 bases left in between. CDR3: CATSDGRGTEAFF. In DNA, the CDR3 is TGTGCCACCAGTGACGGGAGGGGTACTGAAGCTTTCTTT.

This chain joins TRBV20-1 and TRBJ2-7, with no clear D. CDR1 and CDR2 (germline): DFQATT, SNEGSKA (reference sequence). The ends were cut back, 1 base at V and 9 bases at J, with 13 bases in the middle. The CDR3 totals 12 residues. The CDR3 nucleotides are TGCAGTGCTAGAGGCGATAATTGGGGGCAGTACTTC. Its translation: CSARGDNWGQYF.

The rearrangement joins TRBV9 to TRBJ2-2; 9 nucleotides match TRBD2. CDR3 length: 17 amino acids. V trimming: 3 bases; J trimming: 4 bases; junction bases outside the gene matches: 10. Germline CDR1 reads SGDLS; CDR2 reads YYNGEE. CDR3: CASSAPISGSGTGELFF. For the CDR3, the DNA is TGTGCCAGCAGCGCACCGATTAGCGGGAGTGGCACCGGGGAGCTGTTTTTT.

This clonotype was counted only a few times. The chain recombines TRBV30 with TRBJ1-2, with 8 bases identical to TRBD1. The J segment lost 7 bases and the V segment lost 8 bases, leaving 6 bases of the junction unmatched. CDR3 length equals 11 residues. Per germline, CDR1 GTSNPN and CDR2 SVGIG (reference sequence). CDR3 sequence: CAGWTGSGYTF. CDR3 bases: TGTGCCGGATGGACAGGGAGTGGCTACACCTTC.

This chain uses TRBV9 with TRBJ2-5; D not certain. Germline-derived CDR1 and CDR2 are SGDLS and YYNGEE. The V end was cut by 0 bases, the J end by 5 bases, with 11 bases between. There are 14 residues in the CDR3. Written as DNA, the CDR3 is TGTGCCAGCAGCGTAGCAGGTGAAGTGGAGACCCAGTACTTC. Its protein product is CASSVAGEVETQYF.

This clonotype was counted only a few times. The chain uses TRBV20-1 and TRBJ1-2; no reliable D call. The germline V gene encodes CDR1 DFQATT and CDR2 SNEGSKA (reference sequence). Trimming pared 5 bases from V and 2 bases from J, leaving 6 bases between. The CDR3 is 11 amino acids. The CDR3 loop is CSAGSNYGYTF. As DNA, the CDR3 is TGCAGTGCTGGTAGCAACTATGGCTACACCTTC.

In its sample, this clonotype was seen a few times. One end of the junction varies from germline; a read error may be responsible. This chain connects TRBV6-4 to TRBJ2-1, with D hard to call. This CDR3 is built from 14 residues. The germline CDR1 and CDR2 sequences are MRHNA and SNTAGT. CDR3 sequence reads: CASSYSPSLNEQFF. CDR3 DNA sequence: TGTGCCAGCAGTTACTCCCCTAGTCTCAATGAGCAGTTCTTC.

At least ten counts were recorded for this clonotype. This chain connects TRBV4-1 to TRBJ1-1; D perhaps matches TRBD1 (5 bases). The CDR3 length is 14 residues. The germline gives CDR1 MGHRA, CDR2 YSYEKL. V dropped 4 bases and J dropped 7 bases, with 16 bases sitting between them. For the CDR3, the DNA is TGCGCCAGCAGCCGACCGGGAGCGGACATTGAAGCTTTCTTT. This translates into CASSRPGADIEAFF.

As DNA, the CDR3 is TGCGCCAGCAGTGCCCGGACTAGCCCGAACAATGAGCAGTTCTTC. It codes for CASSARTSPNNEQFF. This chain joins TRBV10-1 and TRBJ2-1; TRBD2 aligns across 8 bases. V shed 4 bases, J shed 5 bases, and the junction held 7 bases outside the gene matches. CDR3 length: 15 residues. Germline V CDR1 and CDR2: WNHNN, SYGVQD (reference sequence).

This clonotype was seen ten or more times. The rearrangement uses TRBV6-1 and TRBJ2-3, with D maybe TRBD2 (6 bases). This CDR3 contains 19 residues. Trimming took 6 bases from V and 4 from J, leaving 29 bases between them. Germline V gives CDR1 MNHNS, CDR2 SASEGT. CDR3 loop: CASSTSHSYLTRRSDTQYF. CDR3 sequence (DNA): TGTGCCAGCAGCACATCCCACTCCTACCTGACTAGACGTTCAGATACGCAGTATTTT.

The V call is TRBV9, the J call TRBJ1-2; TRBD1 is a possible D gene (5 bases). The CDR3 has 16 amino acids. The germline CDR1 and CDR2 sequences are SGDLS and YYNGEE. V was trimmed by 0 bases and J by 1 base, leaving 13 bases between them. The CDR3, as DNA: TGTGCCAGCAGCGTAGATGCGGAACAGGTTAACTATGGCTACACCTTC. This sequence encodes CASSVDAEQVNYGYTF.

This sequence joins TRBV5-1 and TRBJ2-1, with TRBD2 matching 9 bases. CDR3 size: 15 residues. Trimming at V came to 4 bases and at J to 7 bases, leaving 9 bases not matched to a gene. The germline V gene encodes CDR1 SGHRS and CDR2 YFSETQ. CDR3 region: CASSVAGGPDNEQFF. In DNA, the CDR3 is TGCGCCAGCAGCGTGGCGGGAGGGCCGGATAATGAGCAGTTCTTC.

This clonotype was observed a handful of times. The rearrangement joins TRBV2 to TRBJ1-3; 9 bases align to TRBD1. This CDR3 comprises 15 residues. V lost 4 bases to trimming and J lost 4 bases; unmatched junction nucleotides: 5. Germline lookup yields CDR1 SNHLY and CDR2 FYNNEI. CDR3 in amino acids: CASSAGTGFGNTIYF. The DNA of the CDR3 is TGTGCCAGCAGTGCCGGGACAGGGTTCGGAAACACCATATATTTT.

This clonotype was seen more than once but under ten times. This chain uses TRBV12-3 or TRBV12-4 with TRBJ1-1, with TRBD1 matching 7 bases. Losses at the gene ends were 7 bases for V and 6 bases for J; bases not matched to a gene: 14. The CDR3 sequence is 15 residues long. CDR3 nucleotide sequence: TGTGCCAGCACCCCCCAGTCAGGGGGGTGGGCTGAAGCTTTCTTT. Translating it yields CASTPQSGGWAEAFF.

This clonotype was recorded at least ten times. The rearrangement uses TRBV7-2 and TRBJ1-6; no definite D call. The CDR3 length is 12 residues. Germline V lookup: CDR1 SGHTA, CDR2 FQGNSA. V lost 5 bases and J lost 10, with 9 bases in between. Here the CDR3 reads CASSRDGSPLHF. As DNA, the CDR3 is TGTGCCAGCAGCCGCGACGGGTCACCCCTCCACTTT.

There are many counts of this clonotype. This sequence joins TRBV28 and TRBJ2-7, with D possibly matching TRBD1 (5 bases). Trimming left V 3 bases short and J 5 bases short, with 17 bases between. The CDR3 consists of 15 residues. From germline, CDR1 is MDHEN and CDR2 SYDVKM. The CDR3 sequence: CASSFSTWGSDEQYF. The DNA for the CDR3 is TGTGCCAGCAGTTTCTCAACCTGGGGCAGTGACGAGCAGTACTTC.

This clonotype has more than one count but fewer than ten. The chain is built from TRBV15 and TRBJ2-1; D remains unclear. Trimming pared 1 base from V and 1 base from J, leaving 8 bases between. In germline, CDR1 is LNHNV, CDR2 YYDKDF (reference sequence). CDR3 length equals 15 residues. The DNA for the CDR3 is TGTGCCACCAGCAGAGTTTACCAATCCTACAATGAGCAGTTCTTC. This translates into CATSRVYQSYNEQFF.

At least ten counts were recorded for this clonotype. The V and J genes are TRBV12-3 or TRBV12-4 and TRBJ1-2; unclear D gene. This CDR3 contains 13 residues. Trimming pared 6 bases from V and 4 bases from J, leaving 12 bases between. CDR3 in amino acids: CASSSSGGYGYTF. CDR3 nucleotides: TGTGCCAGCAGCTCCTCAGGAGGCTATGGCTACACCTTC.

This clonotype was recorded at least ten times. The chain links TRBV30 to TRBJ2-3, with a possible D match to TRBD1 (6 bases). The germline gives CDR1 GTSNPN, CDR2 SVGIG (reference sequence). This CDR3 spans 12 amino acids. Trimming pared 1 base from V and 7 bases from J, leaving 9 bases between. The DNA of the CDR3 is TGTGCCTGGAGTGCAGGACAGTATACGCAGTATTTT. Translated, it gives CAWSAGQYTQYF.

This clonotype was counted at least ten times. V usage is TRBV28 and J usage is TRBJ1-4; D gene unclear. The CDR3 extends over 15 amino acids. Per germline, CDR1 MDHEN and CDR2 SYDVKM. V lost 4 bases to trimming and J lost 8 bases, with 17 bases between them. The CDR3 is CASSSPPPGREKLFF. As DNA, the CDR3 is TGTGCCAGCAGTTCCCCCCCGCCCGGGCGGGAAAAACTGTTTTTT.

Regarding this clonotype: A much larger clonotype is one base distant, so this may be a read error. The CDR3 is CASSPDHSNQPQRF. CDR3 sequence (DNA): TGTGCCAGCAGCCCGGATCATAGCAATCAGCCCCAGCGTTTT. The genes are TRBV7-8 and TRBJ1-5; D gene ambiguous. The CDR3 runs to 14 residues. Germline V gives CDR1 SGHVS, CDR2 FQNEAQ.

This clonotype was detected ten times or more. This rearrangement joins TRBV3-1 to TRBJ1-2; D is ambiguous. The CDR3 loop spans 13 amino acids. Per the germline V gene, CDR1 is LGHDT and CDR2 is YNNKEL (reference sequence). With 0 bases removed from V and 2 bases from J, the gap between germline ends came to 4 bases. CDR3 nucleotide sequence: TGTGCCAGCAGCCAAGAAGGGAACTATGGCTACACCTTC. Its translation: CASSQEGNYGYTF.

The V gene is TRBV6-1, the J gene TRBJ2-7; the D gene is possibly TRBD1 (5 bases). Between the trimmed V and J ends, which lost 6 bases and 6 bases, there was a span of 24 bases. Per the germline V gene, CDR1 is MNHNS and CDR2 is SASEGT. This CDR3 comprises 16 residues. The CDR3 nucleotides read TGTGCCAGCAGCCGCGAAGGGGTTTCACCCCCTTCCGAGCAGTACTTC. Amino acids: CASSREGVSPPSEQYF.